This T cell receptor (beta chain) is drawn from a study of PD-1 blockade in classical Hodgkin lymphoma. Profiling relied on immunoSEQ multiplex PCR, and the TCRdb table lists in-frame clones only, not all of them. The sample lists some 13,000 clones, 82% occurring once. Autologous stem cell transplantation was followed by relapse in every patient, and brentuximab vedotin exposure varied. Study-wide findings and caveats: Why the repertoires differ is still unclear, perhaps disease activity or prior therapy. Newly diagnosed patients were reported to start with lower TCR diversity than healthy donors. Complete responders started with a diversity level that resembled newly diagnosed patients at baseline.

Germline V gene lookup returns CDR1 SNHLY and CDR2 FYNNEI. CDR3 length: 13 amino acids. V lost 8 bases and J 4 bases, leaving 14 bases between the germline ends. As to this clone: Antigen specificity is unknown.

The clonotype comes from a human donor with classical Hodgkin lymphoma. The chain carries TRBV2 and TRBJ2-5; tentative D call: TRBD1 (5 bases). The specimen comprised peripheral blood mononuclear cells (PBMCs), sampled at baseline. In nucleotides, the CDR3 is TGTGCCAGCTGTGGGGCCGGATCAGAGACCCAGTACTTC. It codes for CASCGAGSETQYF.